This T cell receptor (beta chain) comes out of a study of blood T cell repertoires in COVID-19. Assay: immunoSEQ multiplex PCR; the TCRdb copy retains only in-frame clones and omits some. The profile covers over 70,000 clones, with around 91% appearing a single time and over 5% taken by the ten largest. This CDR3 region has 11 residues. CDR1 MDHEN and CDR2 SYDVKM come from the germline V gene. V dropped 11 bases and J dropped 15; count of bases not matched to a gene: 7. J is TRBJ1-6 and V is TRBV28; 10 bases match TRBD1. The receptor's source is a man younger than 30 with COVID-19, enrolled during active disease. The source material was peripheral blood. The CDR3 DNA reads as TGTGCCGGCGGACAGGGGGTACACCTCCACTTT. Residues: CAGGQGVHLHF. Variable domain in full (rest from reference TRBV28 and TRBJ1-6): DVKVTQSSRYLVKRTGEKVFLECVQDMDHENMFWYRQDPGLGLRLIYFSYDVKMKEKGDIPEGYSVSREKKERFSLILESASTNQTSMYLCAGGQGVHLHFGNGTRLTVT.